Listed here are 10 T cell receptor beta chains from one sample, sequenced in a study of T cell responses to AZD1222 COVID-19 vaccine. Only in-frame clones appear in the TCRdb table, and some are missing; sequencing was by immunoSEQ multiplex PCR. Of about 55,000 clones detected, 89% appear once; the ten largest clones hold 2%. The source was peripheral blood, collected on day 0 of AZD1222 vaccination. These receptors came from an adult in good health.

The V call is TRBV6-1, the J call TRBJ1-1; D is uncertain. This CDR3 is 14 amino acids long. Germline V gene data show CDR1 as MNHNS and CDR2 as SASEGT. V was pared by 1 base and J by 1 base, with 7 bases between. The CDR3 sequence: CASSEVWGNTEAFF. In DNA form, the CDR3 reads TGTGCCAGCAGTGAAGTTTGGGGGAACACTGAAGCTTTCTTT.

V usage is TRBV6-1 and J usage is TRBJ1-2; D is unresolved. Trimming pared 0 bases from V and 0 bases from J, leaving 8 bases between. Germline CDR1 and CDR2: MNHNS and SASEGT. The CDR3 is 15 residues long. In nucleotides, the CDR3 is TGTGCCAGCAGTGAAGCGCCGCAAGCTAACTATGGCTACACCTTC. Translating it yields CASSEAPQANYGYTF.

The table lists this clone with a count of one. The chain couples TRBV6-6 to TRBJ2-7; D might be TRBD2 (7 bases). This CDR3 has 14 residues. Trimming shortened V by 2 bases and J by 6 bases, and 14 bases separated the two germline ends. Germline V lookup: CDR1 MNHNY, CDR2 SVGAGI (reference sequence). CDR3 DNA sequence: TGTGCCAGCAGTTACGCGGGGGCAGGTGGCGAGCAGTACTTC. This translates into CASSYAGAGGEQYF.

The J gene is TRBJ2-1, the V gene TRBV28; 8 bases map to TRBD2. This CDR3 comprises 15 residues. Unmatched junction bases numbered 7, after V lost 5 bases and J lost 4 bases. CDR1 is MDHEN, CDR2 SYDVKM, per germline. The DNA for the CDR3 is TGTGCCAGCAGTATTAGCGGGATAGCTTACAATGAGCAGTTCTTC. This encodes CASSISGIAYNEQFF.

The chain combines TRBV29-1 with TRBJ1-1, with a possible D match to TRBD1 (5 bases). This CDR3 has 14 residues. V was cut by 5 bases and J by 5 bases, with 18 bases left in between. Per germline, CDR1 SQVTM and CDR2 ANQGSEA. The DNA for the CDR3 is TGCAGCGTTTTTGTACAGGCAGGGAGGACTGAAGCTTTCTTT. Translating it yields CSVFVQAGRTEAFF.

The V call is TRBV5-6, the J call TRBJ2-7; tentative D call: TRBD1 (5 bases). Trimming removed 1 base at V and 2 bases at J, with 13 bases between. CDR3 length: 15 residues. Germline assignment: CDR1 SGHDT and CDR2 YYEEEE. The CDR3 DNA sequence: TGTGCCAGCAGCTTGTACCAGGGAAGAACCTACGAGCAGTACTTC. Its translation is CASSLYQGRTYEQYF.

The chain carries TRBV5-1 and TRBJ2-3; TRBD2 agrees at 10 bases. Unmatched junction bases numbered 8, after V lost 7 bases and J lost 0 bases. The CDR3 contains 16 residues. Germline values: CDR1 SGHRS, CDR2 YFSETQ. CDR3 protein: CASRKREGASTDTQYF. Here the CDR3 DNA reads TGCGCCAGCCGGAAGCGGGAGGGTGCTAGCACAGATACGCAGTATTTT.

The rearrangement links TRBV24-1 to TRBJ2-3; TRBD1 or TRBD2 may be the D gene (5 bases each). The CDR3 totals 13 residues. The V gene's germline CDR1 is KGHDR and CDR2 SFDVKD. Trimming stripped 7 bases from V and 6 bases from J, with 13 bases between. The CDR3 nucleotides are TGTGCCACCAGGGGGGTCCGTCCCGATACGCAGTATTTT. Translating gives CATRGVRPDTQYF.

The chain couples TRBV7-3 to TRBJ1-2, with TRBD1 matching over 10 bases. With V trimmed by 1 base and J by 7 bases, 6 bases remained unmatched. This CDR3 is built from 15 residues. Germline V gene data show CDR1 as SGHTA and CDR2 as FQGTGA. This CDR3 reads CASSLRGQGQGGYTF. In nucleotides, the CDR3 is TGTGCCAGCAGCTTAAGGGGACAGGGGCAGGGTGGCTACACCTTC.

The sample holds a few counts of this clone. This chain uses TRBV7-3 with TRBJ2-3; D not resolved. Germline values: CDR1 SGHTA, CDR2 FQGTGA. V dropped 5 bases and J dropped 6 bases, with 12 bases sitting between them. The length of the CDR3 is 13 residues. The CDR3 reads CASSPPNRDTQYF. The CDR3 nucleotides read TGTGCCAGCAGCCCCCCCAACCGCGATACGCAGTATTTT.